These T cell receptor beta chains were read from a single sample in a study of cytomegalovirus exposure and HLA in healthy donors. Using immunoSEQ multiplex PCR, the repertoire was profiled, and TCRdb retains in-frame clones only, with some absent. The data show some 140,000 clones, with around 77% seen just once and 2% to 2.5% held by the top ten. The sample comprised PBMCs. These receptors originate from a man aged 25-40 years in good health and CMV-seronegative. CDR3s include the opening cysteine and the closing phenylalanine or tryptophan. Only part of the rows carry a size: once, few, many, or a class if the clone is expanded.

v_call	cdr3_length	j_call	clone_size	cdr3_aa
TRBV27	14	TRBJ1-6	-	CASSPRTDNSPLHF
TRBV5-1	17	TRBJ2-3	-	CASSLSTSGGGTDTQYF
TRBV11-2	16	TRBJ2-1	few	CASSLVLAGGRGEQFF
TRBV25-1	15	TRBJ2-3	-	CASSASPGGTDTQYF
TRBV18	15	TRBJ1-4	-	CASSPPGTGAEKLFF
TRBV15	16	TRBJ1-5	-	CATSRWGRPSNQPQHF
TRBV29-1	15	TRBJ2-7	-	CSVLIMVAASYEQYF
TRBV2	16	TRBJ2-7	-	CASTPWGGSDTYEQYF
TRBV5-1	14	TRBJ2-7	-	CASMSRTSSSEQYF
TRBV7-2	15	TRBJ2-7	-	CASSSRLAGVSEQYF
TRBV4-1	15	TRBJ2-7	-	CASSQENVVSYEQYF
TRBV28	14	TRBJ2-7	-	CASSAAGRSYEQYF
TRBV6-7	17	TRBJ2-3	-	CDSSLTGTDTSTDTQYF
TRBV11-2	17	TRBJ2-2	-	CASSLGPDRANTGELFF
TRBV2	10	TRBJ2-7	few	CASSDLEQYF
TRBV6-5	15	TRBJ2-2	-	CASSYSYLNTGELFF
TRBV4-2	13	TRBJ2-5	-	CASSQRIQETQYF
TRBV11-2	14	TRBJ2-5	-	CASSLGWTGVSQYF
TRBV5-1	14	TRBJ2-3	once	CASSWGTETDTQYF
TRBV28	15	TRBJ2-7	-	CASSLPTDRAYEQYF
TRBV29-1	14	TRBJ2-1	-	CSVAGTSGRLEQFF
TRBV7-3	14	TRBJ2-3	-	CASSSGTGPDTQYF
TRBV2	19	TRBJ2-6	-	CASSENPLAGGAGANVLTF
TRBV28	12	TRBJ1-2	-	CASRIQGLGYTF